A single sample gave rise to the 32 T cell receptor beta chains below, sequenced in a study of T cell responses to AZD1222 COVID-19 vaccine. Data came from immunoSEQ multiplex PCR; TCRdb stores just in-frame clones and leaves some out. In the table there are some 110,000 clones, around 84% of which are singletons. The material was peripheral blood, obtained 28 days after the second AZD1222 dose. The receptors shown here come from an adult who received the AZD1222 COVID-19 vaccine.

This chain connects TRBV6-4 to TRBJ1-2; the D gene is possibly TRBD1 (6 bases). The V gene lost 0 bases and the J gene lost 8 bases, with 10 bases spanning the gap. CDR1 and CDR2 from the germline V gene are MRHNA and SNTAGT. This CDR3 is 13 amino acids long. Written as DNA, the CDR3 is TGTGCCAGCAGTGACTCGGGGGGCAGCGGCTACACCTTC. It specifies CASSDSGGSGYTF.

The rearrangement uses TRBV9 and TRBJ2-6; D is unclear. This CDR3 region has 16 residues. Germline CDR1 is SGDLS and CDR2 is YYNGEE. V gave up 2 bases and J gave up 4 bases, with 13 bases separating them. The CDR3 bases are TGTGCCAGCAGCGTGAGGATGGTCGCCGGGGCCAACGTCCTGACTTTC. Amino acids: CASSVRMVAGANVLTF.

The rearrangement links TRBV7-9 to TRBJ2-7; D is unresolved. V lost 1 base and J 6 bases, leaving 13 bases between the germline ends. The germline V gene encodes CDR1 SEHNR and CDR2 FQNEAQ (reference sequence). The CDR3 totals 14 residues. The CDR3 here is CASSLVSVGGEQYF. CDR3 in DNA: TGTGCCAGCAGCTTAGTTAGTGTCGGCGGCGAGCAGTACTTC. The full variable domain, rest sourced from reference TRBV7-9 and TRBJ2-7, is DTGVSQNPRHKITKRGQNVTFRCDPISEHNRLYWYRQTLGQGPEFLTYFQNEAQLEKSRLLSDRFSAERPKGSFSTLEIQRTEQGDSAMYLCASSLVSVGGEQYFGPGTRLTVT.

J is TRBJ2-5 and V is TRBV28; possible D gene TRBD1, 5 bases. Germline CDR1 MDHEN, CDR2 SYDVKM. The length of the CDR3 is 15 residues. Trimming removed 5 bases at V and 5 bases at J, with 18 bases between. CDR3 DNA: TGTGCCAGCAGTACTCGATTGAAACAGGTTGAGACCCAGTACTTC. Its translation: CASSTRLKQVETQYF.

CDR3 protein: CASSPYPQGAGISYGYTF. The CDR3 DNA reads as TGTGCCAGCTCACCCTATCCCCAGGGGGCGGGGATTTCCTATGGCTACACCTTC. The chain uses TRBV18 and TRBJ1-2; TRBD1 matches at 8 bases. V dropped 3 bases and J dropped 4; count of bases not matched to a gene: 16. The CDR3 is made up of 18 amino acids. CDR1 is KGHSH, CDR2 LQKENI, per germline.

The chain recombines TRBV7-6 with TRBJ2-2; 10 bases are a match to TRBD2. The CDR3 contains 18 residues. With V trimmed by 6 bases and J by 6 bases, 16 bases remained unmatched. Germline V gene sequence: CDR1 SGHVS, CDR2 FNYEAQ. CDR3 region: CASRQQTSGKGRAGELFF. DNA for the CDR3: TGTGCCAGCAGGCAACAAACTAGCGGGAAAGGAAGGGCCGGGGAGCTGTTTTTT.

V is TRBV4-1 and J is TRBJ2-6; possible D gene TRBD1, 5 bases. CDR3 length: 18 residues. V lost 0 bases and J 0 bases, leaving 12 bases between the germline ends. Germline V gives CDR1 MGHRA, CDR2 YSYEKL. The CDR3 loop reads CASSQDTGSDSGANVLTF. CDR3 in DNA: TGCGCCAGCAGCCAAGATACAGGATCGGACTCTGGGGCCAACGTCCTGACTTTC.

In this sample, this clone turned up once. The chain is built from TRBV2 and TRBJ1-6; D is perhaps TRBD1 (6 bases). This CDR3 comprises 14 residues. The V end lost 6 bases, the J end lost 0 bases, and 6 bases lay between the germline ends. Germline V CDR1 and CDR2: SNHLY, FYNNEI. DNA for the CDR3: TGTGCCAGCAGGGGGGCCTCCTATAATTCACCCCTCCACTTT. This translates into CASRGASYNSPLHF.

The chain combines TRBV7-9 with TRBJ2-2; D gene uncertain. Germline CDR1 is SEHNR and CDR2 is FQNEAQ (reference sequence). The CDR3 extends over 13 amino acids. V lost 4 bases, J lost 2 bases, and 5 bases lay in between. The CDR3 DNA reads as TGTGCCAGCAGCTCCATCAACACCGGGGAGCTGTTTTTT. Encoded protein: CASSSINTGELFF.

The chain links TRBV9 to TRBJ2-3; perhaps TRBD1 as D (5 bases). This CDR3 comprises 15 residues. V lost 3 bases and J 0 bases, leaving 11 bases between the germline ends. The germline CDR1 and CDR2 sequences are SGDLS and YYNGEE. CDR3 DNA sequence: TGTGCCAGCAGCGCGACAGACGCTAGCACAGATACGCAGTATTTT. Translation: CASSATDASTDTQYF. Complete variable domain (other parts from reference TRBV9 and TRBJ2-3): DSGVTQTPKHLITATGQRVTLRCSPRSGDLSVYWYQQSLDQGLQFLIQYYNGEERAKGNILERFSAQQFPDLHSELNLSSLELGDSALYFCASSATDASTDTQYFGPGTRLTVL.

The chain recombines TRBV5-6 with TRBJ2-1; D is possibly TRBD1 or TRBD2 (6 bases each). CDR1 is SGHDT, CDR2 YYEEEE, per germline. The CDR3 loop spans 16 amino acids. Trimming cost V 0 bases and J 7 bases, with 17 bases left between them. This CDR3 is CASSLEVGGRGNEQFF. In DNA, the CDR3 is TGTGCCAGCAGCTTGGAGGTGGGGGGCCGAGGGAATGAGCAGTTCTTC. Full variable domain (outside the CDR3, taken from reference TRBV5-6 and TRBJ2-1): DAGVTQSPTHLIKTRGQQVTLRCSPKSGHDTVSWYQQALGQGPQFIFQYYEEEERQRGNFPDRFSGHQFPNYSSELNVNALLLGDSALYLCASSLEVGGRGNEQFFGPGTRLTVL.

This chain's CDR3 is CSVGQEGEKLFF. The CDR3 bases are TGCAGCGTGGGACAGGAAGGTGAAAAACTGTTTTTT. The rearrangement uses TRBV29-1 and TRBJ1-4, with 8 bases identical to TRBD1. CDR3 length: 12 amino acids. J lost 7 bases, V lost 6 bases, and 4 bases had no gene match. The V gene's germline CDR1 is SQVTM and CDR2 ANQGSEA.

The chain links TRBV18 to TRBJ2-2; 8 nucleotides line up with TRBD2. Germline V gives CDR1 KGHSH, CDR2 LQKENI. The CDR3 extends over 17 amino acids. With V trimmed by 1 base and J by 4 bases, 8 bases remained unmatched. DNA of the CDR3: TGTGCCAGCTCACCACAGCTCAGCGGGGGATCCACCGGGGAGCTGTTTTTT. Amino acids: CASSPQLSGGSTGELFF.

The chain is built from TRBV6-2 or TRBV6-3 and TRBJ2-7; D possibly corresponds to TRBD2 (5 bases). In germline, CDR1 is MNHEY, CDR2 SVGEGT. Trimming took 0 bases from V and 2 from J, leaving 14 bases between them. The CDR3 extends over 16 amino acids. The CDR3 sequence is CASSYSRADGTYEQYF. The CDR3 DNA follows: TGTGCCAGCAGTTACTCGAGGGCGGATGGCACCTACGAGCAGTACTTC.

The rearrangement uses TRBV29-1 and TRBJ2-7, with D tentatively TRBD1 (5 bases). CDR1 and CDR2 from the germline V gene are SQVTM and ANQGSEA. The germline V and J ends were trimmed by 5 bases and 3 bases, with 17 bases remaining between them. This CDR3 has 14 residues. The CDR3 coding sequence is TGCAGCGTTAGCCCAGGGATGTCGAACTACGAGCAGTACTTC. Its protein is CSVSPGMSNYEQYF.

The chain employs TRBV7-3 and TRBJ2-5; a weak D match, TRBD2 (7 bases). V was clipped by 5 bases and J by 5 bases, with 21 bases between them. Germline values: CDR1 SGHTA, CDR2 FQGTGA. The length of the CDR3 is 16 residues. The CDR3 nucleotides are TGTGCCAGCAGCCCGACAAGTGGGGGGGCCCGGGAGACCCAGTACTTC. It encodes CASSPTSGGARETQYF.

CDR3 sequence reads: CASSLLSRQGGETQYF. The DNA of the CDR3 is TGTGCCAGCAGTCTCCTCTCCCGGCAGGGCGGAGAGACCCAGTACTTC. The rearrangement uses TRBV6-2 or TRBV6-3 and TRBJ2-5, with D perhaps matching TRBD1 (5 bases). V shed 5 bases and J shed 4 bases, with 20 bases lying between them. This CDR3 region has 16 residues. Germline V CDR1 and CDR2: MNHEY, SVGEGT.

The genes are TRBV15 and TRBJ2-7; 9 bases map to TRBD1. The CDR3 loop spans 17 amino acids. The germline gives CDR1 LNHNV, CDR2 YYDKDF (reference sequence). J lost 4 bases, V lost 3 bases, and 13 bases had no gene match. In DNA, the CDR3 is TGTGCCACCAGCAGGGAAGGCAGGACAGGGGTTTGGTACGAGCAGTACTTC. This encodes CATSREGRTGVWYEQYF.

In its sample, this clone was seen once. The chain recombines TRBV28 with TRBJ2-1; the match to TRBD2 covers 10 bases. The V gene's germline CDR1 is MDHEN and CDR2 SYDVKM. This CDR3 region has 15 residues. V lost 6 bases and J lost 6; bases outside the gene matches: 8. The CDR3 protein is CASSPGTSAPNEQFF. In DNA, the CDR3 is TGTGCCAGCAGCCCCGGGACTAGCGCGCCCAATGAGCAGTTCTTC.

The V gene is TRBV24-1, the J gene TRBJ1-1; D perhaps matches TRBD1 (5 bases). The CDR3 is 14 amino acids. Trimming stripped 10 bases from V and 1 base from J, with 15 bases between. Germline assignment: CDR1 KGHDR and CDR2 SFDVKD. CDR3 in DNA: TGTGCCACTCGAAAGGGGTCGGGGAACACTGAAGCTTTCTTT. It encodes CATRKGSGNTEAFF.

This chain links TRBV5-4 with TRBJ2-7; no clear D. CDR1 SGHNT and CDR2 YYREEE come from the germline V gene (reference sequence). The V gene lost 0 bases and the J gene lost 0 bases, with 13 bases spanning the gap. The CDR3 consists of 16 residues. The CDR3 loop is CASSLAPTGTSYEQYF. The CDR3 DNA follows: TGTGCCAGCAGCTTGGCCCCGACGGGTACCTCCTACGAGCAGTACTTC.

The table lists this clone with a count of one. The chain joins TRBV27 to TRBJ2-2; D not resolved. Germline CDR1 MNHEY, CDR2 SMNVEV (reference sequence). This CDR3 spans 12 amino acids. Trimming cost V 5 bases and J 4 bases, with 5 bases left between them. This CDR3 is CASSPSTGELFF. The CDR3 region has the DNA TGTGCCAGCAGTCCATCCACCGGGGAGCTGTTTTTT.

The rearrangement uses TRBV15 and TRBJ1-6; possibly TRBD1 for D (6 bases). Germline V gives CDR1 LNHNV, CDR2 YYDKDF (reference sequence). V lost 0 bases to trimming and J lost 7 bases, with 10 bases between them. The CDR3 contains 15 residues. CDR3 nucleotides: TGTGCCACCAGCAGAGACAGGGGCACAAATTCACCCCTCCACTTT. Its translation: CATSRDRGTNSPLHF. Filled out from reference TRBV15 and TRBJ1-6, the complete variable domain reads DAMVIQNPRYQVTQFGKPVTLSCSQTLNHNVMYWYQQKSSQAPKLLFHYYDKDFNNEADTPDNFQSRRPNTSFCFLDIRSPGLGDTAMYLCATSRDRGTNSPLHFGNGTRLTVT.

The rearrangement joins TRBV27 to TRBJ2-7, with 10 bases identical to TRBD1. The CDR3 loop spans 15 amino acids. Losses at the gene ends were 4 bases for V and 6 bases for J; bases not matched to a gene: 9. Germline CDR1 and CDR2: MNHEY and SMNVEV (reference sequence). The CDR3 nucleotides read TGTGCCAGCAGTTCCCCCGGGACAGGGGCCCGCGAGCAGTACTTC. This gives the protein CASSSPGTGAREQYF.

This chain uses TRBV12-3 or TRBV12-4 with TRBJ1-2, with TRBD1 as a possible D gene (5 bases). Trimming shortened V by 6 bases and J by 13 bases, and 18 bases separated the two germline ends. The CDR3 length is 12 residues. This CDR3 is CASRRQTLHPTF. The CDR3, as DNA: TGTGCCAGCAGACGACAGACGTTACATCCCACCTTC.

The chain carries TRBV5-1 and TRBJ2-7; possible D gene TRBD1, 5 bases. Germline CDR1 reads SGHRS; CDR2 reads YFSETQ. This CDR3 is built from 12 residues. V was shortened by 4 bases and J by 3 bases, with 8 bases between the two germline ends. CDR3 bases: TGCGCCAGCAGCAGCCAGGGCTACGAGCAGTACTTC. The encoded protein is CASSSQGYEQYF.

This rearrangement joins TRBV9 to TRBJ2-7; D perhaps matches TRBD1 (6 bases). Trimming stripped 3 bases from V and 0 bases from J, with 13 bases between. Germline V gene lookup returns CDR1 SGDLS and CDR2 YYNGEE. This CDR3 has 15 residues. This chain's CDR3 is CASSAAGEISYEQYF. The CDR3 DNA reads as TGTGCCAGCAGCGCCGCAGGGGAAATCTCCTACGAGCAGTACTTC.

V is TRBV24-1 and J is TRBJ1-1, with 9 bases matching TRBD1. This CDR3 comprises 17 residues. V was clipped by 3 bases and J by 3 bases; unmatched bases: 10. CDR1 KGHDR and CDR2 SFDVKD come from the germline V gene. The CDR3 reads CATSDPPQGAGDTEAFF. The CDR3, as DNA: TGTGCCACCAGTGATCCCCCACAGGGGGCTGGGGACACTGAAGCTTTCTTT.

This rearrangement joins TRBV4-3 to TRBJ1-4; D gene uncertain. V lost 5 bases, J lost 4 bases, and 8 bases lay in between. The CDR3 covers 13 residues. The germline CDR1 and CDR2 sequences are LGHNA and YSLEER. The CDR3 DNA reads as TGCGCCAGCAGCTACCACATTAATGAAAAACTGTTTTTT. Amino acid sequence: CASSYHINEKLFF.

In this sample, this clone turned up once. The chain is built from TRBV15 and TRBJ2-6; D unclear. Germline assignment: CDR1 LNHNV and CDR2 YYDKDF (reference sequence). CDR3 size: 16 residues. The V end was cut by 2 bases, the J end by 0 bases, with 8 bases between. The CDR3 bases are TGTGCCACCAGCAGACTTCCAGTCTCTGGGGCCAACGTCCTGACTTTC. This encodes CATSRLPVSGANVLTF.

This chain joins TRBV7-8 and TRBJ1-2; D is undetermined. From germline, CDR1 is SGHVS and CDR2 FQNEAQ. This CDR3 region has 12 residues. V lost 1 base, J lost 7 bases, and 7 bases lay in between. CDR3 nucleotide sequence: TGTGCCAGCAGCTTAGTTGCGGGTGGCTACACCTTC. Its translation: CASSLVAGGYTF. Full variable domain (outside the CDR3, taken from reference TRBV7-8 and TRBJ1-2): GAGVSQSPRYKVAKRGQDVALRCDPISGHVSLFWYQQALGQGPEFLTYFQNEAQLDKSGLPSDRFFAERPEGSVSTLKIQRTQQEDSAVYLCASSLVAGGYTFGSGTRLTVV.

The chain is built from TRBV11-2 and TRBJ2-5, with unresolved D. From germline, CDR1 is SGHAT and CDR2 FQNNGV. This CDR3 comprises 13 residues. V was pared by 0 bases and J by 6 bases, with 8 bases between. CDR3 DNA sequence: TGTGCCAGCAGCTTAGAAGTGGCACAGACCCAGTACTTC. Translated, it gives CASSLEVAQTQYF.